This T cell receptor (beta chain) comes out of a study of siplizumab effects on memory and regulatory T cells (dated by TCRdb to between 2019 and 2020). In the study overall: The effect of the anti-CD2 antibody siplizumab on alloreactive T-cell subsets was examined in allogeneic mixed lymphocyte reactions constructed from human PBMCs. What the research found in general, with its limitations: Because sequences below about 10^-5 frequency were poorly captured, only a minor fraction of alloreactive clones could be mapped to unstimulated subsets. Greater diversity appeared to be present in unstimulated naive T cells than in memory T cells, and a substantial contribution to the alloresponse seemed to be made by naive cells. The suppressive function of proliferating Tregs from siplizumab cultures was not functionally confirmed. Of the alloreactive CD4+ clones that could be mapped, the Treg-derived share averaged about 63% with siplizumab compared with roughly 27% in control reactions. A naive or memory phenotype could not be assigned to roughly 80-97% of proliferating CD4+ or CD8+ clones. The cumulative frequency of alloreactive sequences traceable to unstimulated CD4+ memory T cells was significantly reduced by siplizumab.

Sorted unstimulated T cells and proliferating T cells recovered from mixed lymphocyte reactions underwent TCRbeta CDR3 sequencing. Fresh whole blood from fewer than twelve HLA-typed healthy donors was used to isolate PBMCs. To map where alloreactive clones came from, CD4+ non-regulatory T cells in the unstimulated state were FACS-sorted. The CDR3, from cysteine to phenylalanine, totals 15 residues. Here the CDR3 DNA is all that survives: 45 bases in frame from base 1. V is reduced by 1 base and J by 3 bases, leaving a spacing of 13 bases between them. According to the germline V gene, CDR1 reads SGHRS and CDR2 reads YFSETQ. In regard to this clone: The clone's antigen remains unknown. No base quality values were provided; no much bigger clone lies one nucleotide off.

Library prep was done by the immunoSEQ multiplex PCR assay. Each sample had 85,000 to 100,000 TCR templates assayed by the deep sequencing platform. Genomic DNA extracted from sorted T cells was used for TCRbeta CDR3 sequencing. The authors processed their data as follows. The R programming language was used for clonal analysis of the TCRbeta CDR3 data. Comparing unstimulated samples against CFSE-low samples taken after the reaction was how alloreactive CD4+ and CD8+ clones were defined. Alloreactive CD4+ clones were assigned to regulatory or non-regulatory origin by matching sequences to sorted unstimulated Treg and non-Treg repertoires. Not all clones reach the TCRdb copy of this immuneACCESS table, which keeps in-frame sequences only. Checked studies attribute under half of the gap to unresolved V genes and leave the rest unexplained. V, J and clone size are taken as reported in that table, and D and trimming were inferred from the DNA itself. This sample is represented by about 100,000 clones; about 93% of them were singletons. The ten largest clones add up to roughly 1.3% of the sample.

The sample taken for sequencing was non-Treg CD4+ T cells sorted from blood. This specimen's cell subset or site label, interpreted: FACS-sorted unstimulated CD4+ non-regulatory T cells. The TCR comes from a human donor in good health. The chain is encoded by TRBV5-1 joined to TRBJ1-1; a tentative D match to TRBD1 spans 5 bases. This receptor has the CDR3 CASSLMLTGDTEAFF. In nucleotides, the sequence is TGCGCCAGCAGCTTGATGCTTACGGGGGACACTGAAGCTTTCTTT.